This is a list of T cell receptor beta chains from one sample in a study of cytomegalovirus exposure and HLA in healthy donors. The method was immunoSEQ multiplex PCR; TCRdb's version includes in-frame clones alone and lacks a portion of them. This sample has 130,000 or so clones; around 9% occur once, and the top ten carry more than 6.5%. Sequenced sample: PBMCs. The receptor set was obtained from a woman between 35 and 50 years old in good health and CMV-seropositive. The CDR3 runs from the conserved cysteine through the conserved F or W. Fields, in order: D gene, V gene, clone size, J gene, CDR3 DNA, CDR3 protein. A D gene is named only where the DNA matches it firmly. Not all rows give a size; the values are once, few, many and, for expanded clones, a class.

D: .
V: TRBV19
size: few
J: TRBJ1-1
DNA: TGTGCCAGTAGTATAGAAGGGGATTACACTGAAGCTTTCTTT
CDR3: CASSIEGDYTEAFF

D: TRBD2
V: TRBV18
size: few
J: TRBJ2-5
DNA: TGTGCCAGCTCTCTTTCGGCGGGGGGAGGAGAGACCCAGTACTTC
CDR3: CASSLSAGGGETQYF

D: TRBD1
V: TRBV18
size: few
J: TRBJ1-1
DNA: TGTGCCAGCGCCGACCGGGACAGGGTGAACACTGAAGCTTTCTTT
CDR3: CASADRDRVNTEAFF

D: .
V: TRBV19
size: .
J: TRBJ1-1
DNA: TGTGCCAGTTCCAGGACAAGGGGTTTCGGCACTGAAGCTTTCTTT
CDR3: CASSRTRGFGTEAFF

D: .
V: TRBV2
size: .
J: TRBJ1-2
DNA: TGTGCCAGCAGAGATCAGGGGCGGGCTGGCTACACCTTC
CDR3: CASRDQGRAGYTF

D: .
V: TRBV2
size: .
J: TRBJ1-2
DNA: TGTGCCAGCACTGGGGACGGAGGGAACTATGGCTACACCTTC
CDR3: CASTGDGGNYGYTF

D: TRBD1
V: TRBV19
size: few
J: TRBJ1-5
DNA: TGTGCCAGTGGTAGAACAGGGGATCAGCCCCAGCATTTT
CDR3: CASGRTGDQPQHF

D: .
V: TRBV5-5
size: few
J: TRBJ1-6
DNA: TGTGCCAGCAGCTTGGAAGGGGGGGGGCGCTACTCACCCCTCCACTTT
CDR3: CASSLEGGGRYSPLHF

D: .
V: TRBV19
size: few
J: TRBJ1-5
DNA: TGTGCCAGTAGTATAGATACGGTCCAGCCCCAGCATTTT
CDR3: CASSIDTVQPQHF

D: .
V: TRBV18
size: few
J: TRBJ1-5
DNA: TGTGCCAGCTCACTGAGGGGGTCCAATCAGCCCCAGCATTTT
CDR3: CASSLRGSNQPQHF

D: .
V: TRBV5-6
size: .
J: TRBJ1-2
DNA: TGTGCCAGCAGCCTCGGGTCGAGGGAATTATACGGCTACACCTTC
CDR3: CASSLGSRELYGYTF

D: TRBD2
V: TRBV7-3
size: .
J: TRBJ2-1
DNA: TGTGCCAGCAGCTACAGCGGGGGGGCTAACAATGAGCAGTTCTTC
CDR3: CASSYSGGANNEQFF

D: TRBD2
V: TRBV7-3
size: few
J: TRBJ2-2
DNA: TGTGCCAGCAGCTTAGCTAGCGGGGGCCAAAACACCGGGGAGCTGTTTTTT
CDR3: CASSLASGGQNTGELFF

D: TRBD2
V: TRBV2
size: few
J: TRBJ2-5
DNA: TGTGCCAGCAGTCGGACTAGCGAATTGCAAGAGACCCAGTACTTC
CDR3: CASSRTSELQETQYF

D: TRBD2
V: TRBV7-2
size: few
J: TRBJ2-7
DNA: TGTGCCAGCAGCTTAATAAGCGGGGGCTCCTACGAGCAGTACTTC
CDR3: CASSLISGGSYEQYF

D: TRBD2
V: TRBV9
size: few
J: TRBJ2-2
DNA: TGTGCCAGCATGAGAACTAGCGGTTTTCAAAACACCGGGGAGCTGTTTTTT
CDR3: CASMRTSGFQNTGELFF

D: TRBD2
V: TRBV7-6
size: .
J: TRBJ2-5
DNA: TGTGCCAGCAGCTCCGGACTAGCGGGGGGGCAGGAGACCCAGTACTTC
CDR3: CASSSGLAGGQETQYF

D: .
V: TRBV7-8
size: few
J: TRBJ2-7
DNA: TGTGCCAGCAGCTTAGCGGTCCCAGTTCCCTACGAGCAGTACTTC
CDR3: CASSLAVPVPYEQYF

D: .
V: TRBV19
size: few
J: TRBJ2-1
DNA: TGTGCCAGTAGTATAGCCGGGGGTGAGCAGTTCTTC
CDR3: CASSIAGGEQFF

D: TRBD1
V: TRBV5-1
size: few
J: TRBJ1-1
DNA: TGCGCCAGCAGTCGGACAGGGGGCACTGAAGCTTTCTTT
CDR3: CASSRTGGTEAFF

D: .
V: TRBV4-3
size: medium-sized
J: TRBJ1-1
DNA: TGCGCCAGCAGCCAAGTTCTAGGCACTGAAGCTTTCTTT
CDR3: CASSQVLGTEAFF

D: .
V: TRBV7-2
size: few
J: TRBJ1-2
DNA: TGTGCCAGCAGCCGATGGACCGAGGGAGGCTACACCTTC
CDR3: CASSRWTEGGYTF

D: TRBD2
V: TRBV6-1
size: .
J: TRBJ2-4
DNA: TGTGCCAGCAGTGAAGCGGGAACTAGCGGGGGTCCTATCGTAGCCAAAAACATTCAGTACTTC
CDR3: CASSEAGTSGGPIVAKNIQYF

D: TRBD1
V: TRBV5-4
size: .
J: TRBJ1-2
DNA: TGTGCCAGCAGCCCCGGGACAGTTTCTAACTATGGCTACACCTTC
CDR3: CASSPGTVSNYGYTF

D: .
V: TRBV7-8
size: few
J: TRBJ1-1
DNA: TGTGCCAGCAGCCACCCAACGACAGACAGGAGCACTGAAGCTTTCTTT
CDR3: CASSHPTTDRSTEAFF

D: TRBD1
V: TRBV7-9
size: few
J: TRBJ1-4
DNA: TGTGCCAGCAGCTTGACAGGGGGCAGGAGTGAAAAACTGTTTTTT
CDR3: CASSLTGGRSEKLFF

D: TRBD1
V: TRBV9
size: few
J: TRBJ2-2
DNA: TGTGCCAGCAGCGTAGTTCCGGGACAGGCAACCGGGGAGCTGTTTTTT
CDR3: CASSVVPGQATGELFF

D: TRBD2
V: TRBV10-2
size: few
J: TRBJ2-3
DNA: TGCGCCAGCACCCGGGCTAGCGGGGTCCCAGATACGCAGTATTTT
CDR3: CASTRASGVPDTQYF

D: TRBD2
V: TRBV4-3
size: few
J: TRBJ2-1
DNA: TGCGCCAGCAGCATCAGCGGGGGGGGGAATGAGCAGTTCTTC
CDR3: CASSISGGGNEQFF

D: TRBD2
V: TRBV7-8
size: few
J: TRBJ2-3
DNA: TGTGCCAGCAGCTTAGCAGTGCTAGCGGGGGGCGTCATGGGCACAGATACGCAGTATTTT
CDR3: CASSLAVLAGGVMGTDTQYF

D: TRBD1
V: TRBV5-4
size: many
J: TRBJ1-2
DNA: TGTGCCAGCAGCTTACAGGGGCCGAGGGGCTACACCTTC
CDR3: CASSLQGPRGYTF

D: .
V: TRBV19
size: few
J: TRBJ1-6
DNA: TGTGCCAGTAGTATCCAAACCCGCGGGGACGATTCACCCCTCCACTTT
CDR3: CASSIQTRGDDSPLHF

D: TRBD1
V: TRBV7-9
size: .
J: TRBJ2-7
DNA: TGTGCCAGCAGTCCTCAGACAGGGAGCGTCTCCTACGAGCAGTACTTC
CDR3: CASSPQTGSVSYEQYF

D: .
V: TRBV19
size: .
J: TRBJ2-6
DNA: TGTGCCAGTAGTACAGGGACTGGGGCCAACGTCCTGACTTTC
CDR3: CASSTGTGANVLTF

D: TRBD1
V: TRBV5-1
size: .
J: TRBJ1-1
DNA: TGCGCCAGCAGCTTTTCGGGACAGGGATATCGGGGCACTGAAGCTTTCTTT
CDR3: CASSFSGQGYRGTEAFF

D: .
V: TRBV7-3
size: few
J: TRBJ2-3
DNA: TGTGCCAGCAGACAGACAGCCAGCACAGATACGCAGTATTTT
CDR3: CASRQTASTDTQYF

D: .
V: TRBV5-1
size: .
J: TRBJ2-5
DNA: TGCGCCAGCAGCTTTGGGGGACACCAATATCTCCAAGAGACCCAGTACTTC
CDR3: CASSFGGHQYLQETQYF

D: .
V: TRBV4-1
size: .
J: TRBJ1-4
DNA: TGCGCCAGCAGCCAAAGAGGCAGGGGAGCAACTAATGAAAAACTGTTTTTT
CDR3: CASSQRGRGATNEKLFF

D: .
V: TRBV9
size: .
J: TRBJ1-5
DNA: TGTGCCAGCAGCGTTACTCCCTATAGCAATCAGCCCCAGCATTTT
CDR3: CASSVTPYSNQPQHF

D: .
V: TRBV9
size: .
J: TRBJ1-3
DNA: TGTGCCAGCAGCGTCGGACAGGGAAACACCATATATTTT
CDR3: CASSVGQGNTIYF

D: TRBD1
V: TRBV18
size: few
J: TRBJ1-2
DNA: TGTGCCAGCTCACCCAAAACCGGGACAGGGAACTATGGCTACACCTTC
CDR3: CASSPKTGTGNYGYTF

D: .
V: TRBV27
size: few
J: TRBJ1-2
DNA: TGTGCCAGCAGCTCTGGCAGGGCCTATGGCTACACCTTC
CDR3: CASSSGRAYGYTF

D: .
V: TRBV5-1
size: .
J: TRBJ1-5
DNA: TGCGCCAGCAGCTTGGCCGGACAGAACAATCAGCCCCAGCATTTT
CDR3: CASSLAGQNNQPQHF

D: TRBD2
V: TRBV6-5
size: few
J: TRBJ2-7
DNA: TGTGCCAGCAGTTCGGGGACAGCGGGGGGCTACGAGCAGTACTTC
CDR3: CASSSGTAGGYEQYF

D: TRBD2
V: TRBV5-5
size: few
J: TRBJ2-5
DNA: TGTGCCAGCAGTCAACTAGCGGGGCAAGAGACCCAGTACTTC
CDR3: CASSQLAGQETQYF

D: TRBD2
V: TRBV7-3
size: .
J: TRBJ2-2
DNA: TGTGCCAGCAGCTTAGCGGGGGGGCCGGACACCGGGGAGCTGTTTTTT
CDR3: CASSLAGGPDTGELFF

D: .
V: TRBV9
size: .
J: TRBJ1-6
DNA: TGTGCCAGCAGCCCCCACGTTGACCCGGGAACTTCACCCCTCCACTTT
CDR3: CASSPHVDPGTSPLHF

D: TRBD1
V: TRBV18
size: .
J: TRBJ1-1
DNA: TGTGCCAGCTCACCGGGACAGGGGCGACTATATGAAGCTTTCTTT
CDR3: CASSPGQGRLYEAFF

D: .
V: TRBV14
size: few
J: TRBJ2-3
DNA: TGTGCCAGCAGCCGCGCCTACACAGATACGCAGTATTTT
CDR3: CASSRAYTDTQYF

D: .
V: TRBV28
size: few
J: TRBJ1-4
DNA: TGTGCCAGCAGCCGTTTAGGGGCAACTAATGAAAAACTGTTTTTT
CDR3: CASSRLGATNEKLFF

D: .
V: TRBV7-2
size: few
J: TRBJ1-6
DNA: TGTGCCAGCAGCTCGATCACCGGGACAACTTCACCCCTCCACTTT
CDR3: CASSSITGTTSPLHF

D: .
V: TRBV2
size: few
J: TRBJ2-2
DNA: TGTGCCAGCAGTGAAAGGGGAACTGGCACCGGGGAGCTGTTTTTT
CDR3: CASSERGTGTGELFF

D: TRBD2
V: TRBV18
size: few
J: TRBJ2-7
DNA: TGTGCCAGCTCACCAGAGCAAGCGGGGGCTTACGAGCAGTACTTC
CDR3: CASSPEQAGAYEQYF